The TCR beta chain under discussion was sequenced for a study of blood T cells in healthy people across ages. This clonotype was counted between two and nine times. Using a J-beta primer mix together with a sample-barcoded 5' primer, a second PCR was run for roughly 6 to 11 cycles. The study obtained at least 2.5 million CDR3-containing paired-end reads from every sample. TCRdb ran MiXCR on the 5' RACE reads and lists one entry per CDR3 protein. Among 700,000 to 900,000 distinct CDR3 sequences, 25% to 30% were seen once, and the ten largest hold over 2.5%. Staff drew approximately 9.7 milliliters of peripheral blood from each donor. This CDR3 is built from 12 residues. V was trimmed by 6 bases and J by 7 bases, leaving 12 bases between them. The data also belong to a second study, concerning T cells of mothers and their children.

What was sequenced was blood. The TCR sequence derives from a boy aged 5 to 17 in good health. This sequence joins TRBV12-3 or TRBV12-4 and TRBJ1-2; D gene ambiguous. CDR3 protein: CASRLSSSGYTF. The CDR3 bases are TGTGCCAGCAGACTCTCCAGTTCTGGCTACACCTTC.